This T cell receptor (beta chain) comes out of a study of glioma-infiltrating T cells after dendritic cell vaccination. Study-level information: Patients had newly diagnosed or recurrent glioblastoma and received dendritic cell vaccines.

Study outcomes and limitations: Only a small number of patients had complete blood and tumor samples.

The time point here: after dendritic cell vaccination, including at tumor progression/relapse. The germline V gene has CDR1 SGHRS and CDR2 YFSETQ. The CDR3 runs to 15 residues. The V gene lost 7 bases and the J gene lost 3 bases, with 16 bases spanning the gap. The primer mix had 60 V beta and 13 J beta primers. Assay: immunoSEQ multiplex PCR; the TCRdb copy retains only in-frame clones and omits some. Found here are tens of thousands of clones, 70% to 85% of them singletons; the top ten hold 15% to 17%. This clone appeared once. Its specificity is not known. Sequencing used blood, obtained after dendritic cell vaccination. This sequence originates from a human donor with glioblastoma. V usage is TRBV5-1 and J usage is TRBJ2-2; a possible D gene is TRBD2 (5 bases). Here the CDR3 DNA reads TGCGCCAGCGGTCTTTCCGGGATATACACCGGGGAGCTGTTTTTT. Amino acids: CASGLSGIYTGELFF.